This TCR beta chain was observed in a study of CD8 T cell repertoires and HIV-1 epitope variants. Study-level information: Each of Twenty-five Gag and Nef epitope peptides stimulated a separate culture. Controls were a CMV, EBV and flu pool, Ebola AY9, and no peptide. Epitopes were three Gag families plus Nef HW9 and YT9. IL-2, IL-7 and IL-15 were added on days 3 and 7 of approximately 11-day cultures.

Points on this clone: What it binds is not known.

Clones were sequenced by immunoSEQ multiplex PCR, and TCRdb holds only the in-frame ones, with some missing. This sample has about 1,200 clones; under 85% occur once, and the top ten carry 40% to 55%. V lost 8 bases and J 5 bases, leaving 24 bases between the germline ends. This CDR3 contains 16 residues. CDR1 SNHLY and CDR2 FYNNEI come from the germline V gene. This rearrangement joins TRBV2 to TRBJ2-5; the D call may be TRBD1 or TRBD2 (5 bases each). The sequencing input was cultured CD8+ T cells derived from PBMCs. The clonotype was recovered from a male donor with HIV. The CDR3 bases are TGTGCCAGCCGAAGGGATCTAGCAGGGCTCCGGGAGACCCAGTACTTC. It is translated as CASRRDLAGLRETQYF.